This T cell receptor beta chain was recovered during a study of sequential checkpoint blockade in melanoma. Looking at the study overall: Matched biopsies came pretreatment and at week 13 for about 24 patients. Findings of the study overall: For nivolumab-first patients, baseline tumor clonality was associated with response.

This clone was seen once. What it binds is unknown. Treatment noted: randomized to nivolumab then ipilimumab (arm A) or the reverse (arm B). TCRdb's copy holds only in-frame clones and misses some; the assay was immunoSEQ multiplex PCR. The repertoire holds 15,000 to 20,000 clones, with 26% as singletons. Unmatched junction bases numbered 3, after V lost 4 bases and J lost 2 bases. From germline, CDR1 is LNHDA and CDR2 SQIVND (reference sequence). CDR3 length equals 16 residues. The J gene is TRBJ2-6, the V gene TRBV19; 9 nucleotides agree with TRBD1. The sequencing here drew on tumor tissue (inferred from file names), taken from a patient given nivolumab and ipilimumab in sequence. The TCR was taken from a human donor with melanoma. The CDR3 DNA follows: TGTGCCAGTAGTAGGACAGGGGAGACTGGGGCCAACGTCCTGACTTTC. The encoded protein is CASSRTGETGANVLTF.